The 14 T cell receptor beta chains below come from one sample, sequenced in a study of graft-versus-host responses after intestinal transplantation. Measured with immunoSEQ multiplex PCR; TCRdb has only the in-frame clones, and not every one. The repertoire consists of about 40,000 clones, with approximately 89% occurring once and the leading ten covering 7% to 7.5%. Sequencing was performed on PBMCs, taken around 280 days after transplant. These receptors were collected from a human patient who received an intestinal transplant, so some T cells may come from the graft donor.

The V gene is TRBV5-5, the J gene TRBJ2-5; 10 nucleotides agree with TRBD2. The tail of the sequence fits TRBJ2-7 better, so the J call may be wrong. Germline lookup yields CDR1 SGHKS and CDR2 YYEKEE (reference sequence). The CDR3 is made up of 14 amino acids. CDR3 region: CASSLAGDPYEQYF. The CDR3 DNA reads TGTGCCAGCAGCCTAGCGGGGGACCCCTACGAGCAGTACTTC.

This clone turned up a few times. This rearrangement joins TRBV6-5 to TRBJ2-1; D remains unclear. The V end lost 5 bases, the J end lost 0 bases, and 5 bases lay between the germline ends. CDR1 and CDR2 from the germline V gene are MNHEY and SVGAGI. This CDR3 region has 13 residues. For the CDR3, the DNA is TGTGCCAGCAGTACGTCCTCCTACAATGAGCAGTTCTTC. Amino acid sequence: CASSTSSYNEQFF.

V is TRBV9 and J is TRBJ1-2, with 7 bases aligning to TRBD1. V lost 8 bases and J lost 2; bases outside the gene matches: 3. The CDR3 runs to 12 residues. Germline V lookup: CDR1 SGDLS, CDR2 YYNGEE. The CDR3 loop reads CASQGENYGYTF. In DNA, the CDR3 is TGTGCCAGTCAGGGGGAGAACTATGGCTACACCTTC. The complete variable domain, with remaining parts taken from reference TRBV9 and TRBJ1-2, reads DSGVTQTPKHLITATGQRVTLRCSPRSGDLSVYWYQQSLDQGLQFLIQYYNGEERAKGNILERFSAQQFPDLHSELNLSSLELGDSALYFCASQGENYGYTFGSGTRLTVV.

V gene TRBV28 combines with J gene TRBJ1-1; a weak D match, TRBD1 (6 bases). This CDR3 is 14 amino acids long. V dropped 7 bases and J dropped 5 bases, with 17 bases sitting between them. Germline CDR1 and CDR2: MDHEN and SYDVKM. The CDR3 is CASTRGQGRTEAFF. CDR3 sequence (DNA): TGTGCCAGCACCCGAGGGCAGGGGAGGACTGAAGCTTTCTTT.

This CDR3 is CASSPLRGAYEQYF. In nucleotides, the CDR3 is TGTGCCAGCAGCCCACTCCGGGGGGCCTACGAGCAGTACTTC. V usage is TRBV11-2 and J usage is TRBJ2-7, with 7 bases that match TRBD2. V lost 5 bases to trimming and J lost 2 bases; unmatched junction nucleotides: 6. The V gene's germline CDR1 is SGHAT and CDR2 FQNNGV. CDR3 size: 14 residues.

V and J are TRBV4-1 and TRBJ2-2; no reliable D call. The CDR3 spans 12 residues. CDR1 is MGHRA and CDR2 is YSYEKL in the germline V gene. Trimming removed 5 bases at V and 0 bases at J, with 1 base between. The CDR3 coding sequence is TGCGCCAGCAGCACGAACACCGGGGAGCTGTTTTTT. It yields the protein CASSTNTGELFF.

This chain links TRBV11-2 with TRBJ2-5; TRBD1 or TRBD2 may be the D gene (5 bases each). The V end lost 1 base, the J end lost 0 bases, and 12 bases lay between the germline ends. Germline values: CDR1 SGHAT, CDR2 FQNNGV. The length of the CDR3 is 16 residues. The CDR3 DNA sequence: TGTGCCAGCAGCTTAGTTTGGGACGGAAACCAAGAGACCCAGTACTTC. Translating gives CASSLVWDGNQETQYF.

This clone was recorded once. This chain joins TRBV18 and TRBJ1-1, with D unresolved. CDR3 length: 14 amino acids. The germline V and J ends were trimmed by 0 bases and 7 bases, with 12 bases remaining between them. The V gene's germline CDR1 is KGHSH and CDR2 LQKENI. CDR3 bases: TGTGCCAGCTCACCACCGTCACCCGCCTTTGAAGCTTTCTTT. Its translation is CASSPPSPAFEAFF.

The CDR3 loop reads CASSVESVNSPLHF. CDR3 nucleotide sequence: TGTGCCAGCAGCGTAGAGAGTGTTAATTCACCCCTCCACTTT. The V and J genes are TRBV9 and TRBJ1-6, with D uncertain. Germline V gene lookup returns CDR1 SGDLS and CDR2 YYNGEE. Trimming took off 0 bases at V and 6 bases at J, with 7 bases between the two ends. The CDR3 is 14 residues long.

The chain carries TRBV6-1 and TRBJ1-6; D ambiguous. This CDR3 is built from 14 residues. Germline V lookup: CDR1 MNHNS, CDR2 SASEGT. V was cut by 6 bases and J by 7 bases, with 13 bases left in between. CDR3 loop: CASSLWQDNSPLHF. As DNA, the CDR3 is TGTGCCAGCAGCCTTTGGCAGGACAATTCACCCCTCCACTTT.

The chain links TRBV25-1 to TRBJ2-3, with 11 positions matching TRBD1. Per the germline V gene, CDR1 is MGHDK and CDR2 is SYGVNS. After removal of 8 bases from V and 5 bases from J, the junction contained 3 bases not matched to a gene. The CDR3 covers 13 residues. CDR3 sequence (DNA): TGTGCCAGCCGGACAGGGGGCATAGATACGCAGTATTTT. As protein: CASRTGGIDTQYF.

The CDR3 here is CASSQRQGSTEAFF. In nucleotides, the CDR3 is TGCGCCAGCAGCCAGAGACAGGGTTCGACTGAAGCTTTCTTT. V and J are TRBV4-1 and TRBJ1-1; 7 positions match TRBD1. Germline V gives CDR1 MGHRA, CDR2 YSYEKL. This CDR3 region has 14 residues. V lost 3 bases and J lost 5; bases outside the gene matches: 6.

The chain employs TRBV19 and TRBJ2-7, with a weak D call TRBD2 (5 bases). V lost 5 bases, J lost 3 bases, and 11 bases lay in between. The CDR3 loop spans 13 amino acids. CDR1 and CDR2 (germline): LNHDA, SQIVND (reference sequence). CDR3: CASSAGLVYEQYF. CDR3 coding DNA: TGTGCCAGTAGTGCCGGACTGGTCTACGAGCAGTACTTC.

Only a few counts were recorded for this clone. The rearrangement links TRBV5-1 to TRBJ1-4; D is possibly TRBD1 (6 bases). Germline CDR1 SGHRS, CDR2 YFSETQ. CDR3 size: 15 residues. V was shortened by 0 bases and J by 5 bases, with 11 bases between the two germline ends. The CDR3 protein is CASSLADRQNEKLFF. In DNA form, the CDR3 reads TGCGCCAGCAGCTTGGCGGACAGACAAAATGAAAAACTGTTTTTT.